These 21 T cell receptor beta chains originate from one sample sequenced in a study of T-cell reconstitution after alpha-beta-depleted transplantation in children. A library of TCRbeta sequences, prepared with unique molecular identifiers, was generated. MiXCR, run by TCRdb on the PCR reads, gives a single entry per CDR3 protein. Of around 230,000 distinct CDR3 sequences listed, about a sixth are singletons. Material: PBMCs, mostly from graft donor cells, obtained 360 days after TCRalphabeta/CD19-depleted stem cell transplant. These receptors all stem from a male patient between 2 and 10 years old who had a stem cell transplant for acute lymphoblastic leukemia, so the T cells may come from the graft donor.

The chain carries TRBV4-2 and TRBJ2-1; 8 bases map to TRBD1. This CDR3 region has 14 residues. Germline CDR1 is LGHNA and CDR2 is YNFKEQ. Trimming removed 0 bases from V and 10 bases from J; junction bases left unmatched: 5. CDR3 nucleotides: TGTGCCAGCAGCCAAGATACAGGGGGTAGGGAGCAGTTCTTC. It yields the protein CASSQDTGGREQFF.

This chain links TRBV5-5 with TRBJ1-6; D unresolved. This CDR3 has 16 residues. V gave up 0 bases and J gave up 6 bases, with 13 bases separating them. Germline-derived CDR1 and CDR2 are SGHKS and YYEKEE (reference sequence). CDR3 loop: CASSLGFSGGNSPLHF. In nucleotides, the CDR3 is TGTGCCAGCAGCTTGGGGTTTTCAGGCGGTAATTCACCCCTCCACTTT.

This clonotype was observed a few times. V and J are TRBV20-1 and TRBJ2-7, with 7 bases aligning to TRBD1. Germline CDR1 and CDR2: DFQATT and SNEGSKA (reference sequence). The CDR3 covers 15 residues. Germline trimming cut 0 bases from V and 0 bases from J; bases unmatched to any gene: 5. The CDR3 bases are TGCAGTGCTAGAGAGCGACAGGGTATCTCCTACGAGCAGTACTTC. Translation: CSARERQGISYEQYF.

This sequence joins TRBV2 and TRBJ2-1; 11 positions agree with TRBD2. This CDR3 region has 14 residues. Germline CDR1 is SNHLY and CDR2 is FYNNEI. After removal of 6 bases from V and 6 bases from J, the junction contained 4 bases not matched to a gene. CDR3 nucleotide sequence: TGTGCCAGCAGAGGACTAGCGGGCCCCAATGAGCAGTTCTTC. It encodes CASRGLAGPNEQFF.

This clonotype was recorded a few times. The V gene is TRBV5-1, the J gene TRBJ2-7; D not resolved. The CDR3 spans 13 residues. Germline lookup yields CDR1 SGHRS and CDR2 YFSETQ. V lost 0 bases, J lost 4 bases, and 8 bases lay in between. The chain's CDR3 is CASSLGSGYEQYF. CDR3 nucleotides: TGCGCCAGCAGCTTGGGGTCAGGATACGAGCAGTACTTC.

Only a few counts were recorded for this clonotype. The J gene is TRBJ2-7, the V gene TRBV5-1, with 11 bases lining up with TRBD2. V dropped 4 bases and J dropped 2; count of bases not matched to a gene: 5. This CDR3 spans 15 amino acids. Germline V CDR1 and CDR2: SGHRS, YFSETQ. The CDR3 region is CASSPRLAGPYEQYF. CDR3 sequence (DNA): TGCGCCAGCAGCCCTAGACTAGCGGGACCCTACGAGCAGTACTTC.

This clonotype was picked up a small number of times. The rearrangement uses TRBV12-3 or TRBV12-4 and TRBJ2-7, with TRBD2 identical over 10 bases. Germline trimming cut 6 bases from V and 2 bases from J; bases unmatched to any gene: 7. This CDR3 has 15 amino acids. The CDR3 is CASRERGGRTYEQYF. In nucleotides, the CDR3 is TGTGCCAGCAGAGAGCGGGGGGGCCGAACCTACGAGCAGTACTTC.

Only one count was recorded for this clonotype. The junction departs from germline at one end; a sequencing error may be responsible. The chain is built from TRBV5-1 and TRBJ1-5; D possibly corresponds to TRBD1 (5 bases). The CDR3 has 14 amino acids. Germline assignment: CDR1 SGHRS and CDR2 YFSETQ. Written as DNA, the CDR3 is TGCGCCAGCAGCCCGGGACCCGAAAATCATCCCCAGCATTTT. This gives the protein CASSPGPENHPQHF. The full variable domain, completed using reference TRBV5-1 and TRBJ1-5, is KAGVTQTPRYLIKTRGQQVTLSCSPISGHRSVSWYQQTPGQGLQFLFEYFSETQRNKGNFPGRFSGRQFSNSRSEMNVSTLELGDSALYLCASSPGPENHPQHFGDGTRLSIL.

This chain uses TRBV27 with TRBJ1-1; 10 bases line up with TRBD1. The trim removed 5 bases at V and 0 bases at J, leaving 12 bases unmatched. CDR3 size: 18 residues. Per germline, CDR1 MNHEY and CDR2 SMNVEV (reference sequence). DNA of the CDR3: TGTGCCAGCAGTCCCTCCGGGACAGGGGCGCCATTGAACACTGAAGCTTTCTTT. It is translated as CASSPSGTGAPLNTEAFF.

This chain uses TRBV5-1 with TRBJ2-2, with 13 nucleotides matching TRBD2. V lost 3 bases and J lost 4; bases outside the gene matches: 12. This CDR3 has 19 amino acids. Germline CDR1 reads SGHRS; CDR2 reads YFSETQ. This CDR3 is CASSSTGLAGALVTGELFF. Here the CDR3 DNA reads TGCGCCAGCAGCTCCACCGGACTAGCGGGGGCGCTGGTCACCGGGGAGCTGTTTTTT.

The gene calls are TRBV19 and TRBJ1-2; no firm D call. Germline CDR1 and CDR2: LNHDA and SQIVND (reference sequence). The V end lost 5 bases, the J end lost 4 bases, and 11 bases lay between the germline ends. The CDR3 totals 13 residues. Here the CDR3 reads CASSSATGYGYTF. In DNA, the CDR3 is TGTGCCAGTAGTTCAGCTACCGGCTATGGCTACACCTTC.

The chain has TRBV5-1 and TRBJ1-1, with D uncertain. This CDR3 is 14 amino acids long. Germline CDR1 is SGHRS and CDR2 is YFSETQ. The V end was cut by 5 bases, the J end by 5 bases, with 16 bases between. The CDR3 is CASSRTSAGTEAFF. The CDR3 DNA is TGCGCCAGCAGTCGGACCTCAGCGGGGACTGAAGCTTTCTTT.

This clonotype has more than one count but fewer than ten. This chain uses TRBV28 with TRBJ1-3; D not certain. There are 15 residues in the CDR3. From germline, CDR1 is MDHEN and CDR2 SYDVKM. Trimming took 5 bases from V and 1 from J, leaving 12 bases between them. CDR3 nucleotide sequence: TGTGCCAGCAGTCATAATCTCCTGTCTGGAAACACCATATATTTT. Its translation is CASSHNLLSGNTIYF.

The CDR3 here is CASSLWSGTGENYEQYF. The CDR3 region has the DNA TGCGCCAGCAGCTTGTGGTCCGGGACAGGGGAGAACTACGAGCAGTACTTC. This sequence joins TRBV5-1 and TRBJ2-7, with 10 bases identical to TRBD1. The length of the CDR3 is 17 residues. The germline gives CDR1 SGHRS, CDR2 YFSETQ. With V trimmed by 1 base and J by 3 bases, 10 bases remained unmatched.

This sequence joins TRBV11-2 and TRBJ1-2; D not certain. The CDR3 covers 16 residues. Per germline, CDR1 SGHAT and CDR2 FQNNGV. V shed 0 bases and J shed 8 bases, with 19 bases lying between them. CDR3 in amino acids: CASSLEVAGNSGGYTF. The CDR3 DNA is TGTGCCAGCAGCTTAGAGGTCGCGGGCAATTCCGGCGGCTACACCTTC.

This clonotype was picked up a small number of times. The rearrangement uses TRBV29-1 and TRBJ2-3; D is ambiguous. This CDR3 has 14 residues. V was cut by 4 bases and J by 0 bases, with 11 bases left in between. Germline CDR1 SQVTM, CDR2 ANQGSEA. CDR3 DNA sequence: TGCAGCGTTGGAAAGGGTGCTAGCACAGATACGCAGTATTTT. The encoded protein is CSVGKGASTDTQYF.

A few counts support this clonotype. The chain joins TRBV6-1 to TRBJ2-6, with TRBD1 as a possible D gene (6 bases). This CDR3 is 16 amino acids long. Trimming left V 8 bases short and J 1 base short, with 15 bases between. Germline CDR1 reads MNHNS; CDR2 reads SASEGT. CDR3 bases: TGTGCCAGCGGTGCAGGGGCTCTATCTGGGGCCAACGTCCTGACTTTC. This gives the protein CASGAGALSGANVLTF.

V and J are TRBV4-2 and TRBJ2-4, with TRBD2 matching over 14 bases. The CDR3 totals 20 residues. Losses at the gene ends were 0 bases for V and 1 base for J; bases not matched to a gene: 8. Germline CDR1 and CDR2: LGHNA and YNFKEQ. CDR3: CASSQDMRLAGGPAKNIQYF. The CDR3 nucleotides read TGTGCCAGCAGCCAAGATATGCGACTAGCGGGGGGGCCGGCCAAAAACATTCAGTACTTC.

This clonotype occurred many times. The rearrangement joins TRBV9 to TRBJ2-7; D gene unclear. The V end lost 2 bases, the J end lost 1 base, and 13 bases lay between the germline ends. The CDR3 extends over 15 amino acids. Germline CDR1 and CDR2: SGDLS and YYNGEE. For the CDR3, the DNA is TGTGCCAGCAGCGTCGGACCGGACCCTTCCTACGAGCAGTACTTC. Translated: CASSVGPDPSYEQYF.

The chain's CDR3 is CSARDFRAASGGGEQFF. DNA for the CDR3: TGCAGTGCTAGAGATTTTCGGGCGGCTAGCGGGGGGGGTGAGCAGTTCTTC. V and J are TRBV20-1 and TRBJ2-1, with 12 bases aligning to TRBD2. The CDR3 is 17 residues long. CDR1 and CDR2 (germline): DFQATT, SNEGSKA (reference sequence). V dropped 0 bases and J dropped 9; count of bases not matched to a gene: 12.

The V call is TRBV7-7, the J call TRBJ2-7; D is perhaps TRBD1 or TRBD2 (6 bases each). Germline values: CDR1 SSHAT, CDR2 FNYEAQ (reference sequence). This CDR3 is 17 amino acids long. As DNA, the CDR3 is TGTGCTAGACTCAAAAATCGGGGGCTAAAACCCTCCTACGAGCAGTACTTC. It codes for CARLKNRGLKPSYEQYF.